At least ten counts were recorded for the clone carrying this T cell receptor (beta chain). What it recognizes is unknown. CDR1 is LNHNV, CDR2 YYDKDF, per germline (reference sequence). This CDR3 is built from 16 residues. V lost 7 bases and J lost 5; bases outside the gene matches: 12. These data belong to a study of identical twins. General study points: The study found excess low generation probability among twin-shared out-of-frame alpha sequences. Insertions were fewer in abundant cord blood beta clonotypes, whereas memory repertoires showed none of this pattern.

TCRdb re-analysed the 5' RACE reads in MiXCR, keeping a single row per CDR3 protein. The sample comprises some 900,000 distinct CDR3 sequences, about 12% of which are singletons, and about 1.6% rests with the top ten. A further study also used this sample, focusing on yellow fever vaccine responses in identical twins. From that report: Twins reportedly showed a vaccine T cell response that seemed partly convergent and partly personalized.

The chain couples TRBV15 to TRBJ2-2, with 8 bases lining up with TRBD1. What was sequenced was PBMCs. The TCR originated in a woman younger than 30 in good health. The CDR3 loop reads CATTSDRGYQTGELFF. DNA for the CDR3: TGTGCCACCACTAGTGACAGGGGATACCAAACCGGGGAGCTGTTTTTT.